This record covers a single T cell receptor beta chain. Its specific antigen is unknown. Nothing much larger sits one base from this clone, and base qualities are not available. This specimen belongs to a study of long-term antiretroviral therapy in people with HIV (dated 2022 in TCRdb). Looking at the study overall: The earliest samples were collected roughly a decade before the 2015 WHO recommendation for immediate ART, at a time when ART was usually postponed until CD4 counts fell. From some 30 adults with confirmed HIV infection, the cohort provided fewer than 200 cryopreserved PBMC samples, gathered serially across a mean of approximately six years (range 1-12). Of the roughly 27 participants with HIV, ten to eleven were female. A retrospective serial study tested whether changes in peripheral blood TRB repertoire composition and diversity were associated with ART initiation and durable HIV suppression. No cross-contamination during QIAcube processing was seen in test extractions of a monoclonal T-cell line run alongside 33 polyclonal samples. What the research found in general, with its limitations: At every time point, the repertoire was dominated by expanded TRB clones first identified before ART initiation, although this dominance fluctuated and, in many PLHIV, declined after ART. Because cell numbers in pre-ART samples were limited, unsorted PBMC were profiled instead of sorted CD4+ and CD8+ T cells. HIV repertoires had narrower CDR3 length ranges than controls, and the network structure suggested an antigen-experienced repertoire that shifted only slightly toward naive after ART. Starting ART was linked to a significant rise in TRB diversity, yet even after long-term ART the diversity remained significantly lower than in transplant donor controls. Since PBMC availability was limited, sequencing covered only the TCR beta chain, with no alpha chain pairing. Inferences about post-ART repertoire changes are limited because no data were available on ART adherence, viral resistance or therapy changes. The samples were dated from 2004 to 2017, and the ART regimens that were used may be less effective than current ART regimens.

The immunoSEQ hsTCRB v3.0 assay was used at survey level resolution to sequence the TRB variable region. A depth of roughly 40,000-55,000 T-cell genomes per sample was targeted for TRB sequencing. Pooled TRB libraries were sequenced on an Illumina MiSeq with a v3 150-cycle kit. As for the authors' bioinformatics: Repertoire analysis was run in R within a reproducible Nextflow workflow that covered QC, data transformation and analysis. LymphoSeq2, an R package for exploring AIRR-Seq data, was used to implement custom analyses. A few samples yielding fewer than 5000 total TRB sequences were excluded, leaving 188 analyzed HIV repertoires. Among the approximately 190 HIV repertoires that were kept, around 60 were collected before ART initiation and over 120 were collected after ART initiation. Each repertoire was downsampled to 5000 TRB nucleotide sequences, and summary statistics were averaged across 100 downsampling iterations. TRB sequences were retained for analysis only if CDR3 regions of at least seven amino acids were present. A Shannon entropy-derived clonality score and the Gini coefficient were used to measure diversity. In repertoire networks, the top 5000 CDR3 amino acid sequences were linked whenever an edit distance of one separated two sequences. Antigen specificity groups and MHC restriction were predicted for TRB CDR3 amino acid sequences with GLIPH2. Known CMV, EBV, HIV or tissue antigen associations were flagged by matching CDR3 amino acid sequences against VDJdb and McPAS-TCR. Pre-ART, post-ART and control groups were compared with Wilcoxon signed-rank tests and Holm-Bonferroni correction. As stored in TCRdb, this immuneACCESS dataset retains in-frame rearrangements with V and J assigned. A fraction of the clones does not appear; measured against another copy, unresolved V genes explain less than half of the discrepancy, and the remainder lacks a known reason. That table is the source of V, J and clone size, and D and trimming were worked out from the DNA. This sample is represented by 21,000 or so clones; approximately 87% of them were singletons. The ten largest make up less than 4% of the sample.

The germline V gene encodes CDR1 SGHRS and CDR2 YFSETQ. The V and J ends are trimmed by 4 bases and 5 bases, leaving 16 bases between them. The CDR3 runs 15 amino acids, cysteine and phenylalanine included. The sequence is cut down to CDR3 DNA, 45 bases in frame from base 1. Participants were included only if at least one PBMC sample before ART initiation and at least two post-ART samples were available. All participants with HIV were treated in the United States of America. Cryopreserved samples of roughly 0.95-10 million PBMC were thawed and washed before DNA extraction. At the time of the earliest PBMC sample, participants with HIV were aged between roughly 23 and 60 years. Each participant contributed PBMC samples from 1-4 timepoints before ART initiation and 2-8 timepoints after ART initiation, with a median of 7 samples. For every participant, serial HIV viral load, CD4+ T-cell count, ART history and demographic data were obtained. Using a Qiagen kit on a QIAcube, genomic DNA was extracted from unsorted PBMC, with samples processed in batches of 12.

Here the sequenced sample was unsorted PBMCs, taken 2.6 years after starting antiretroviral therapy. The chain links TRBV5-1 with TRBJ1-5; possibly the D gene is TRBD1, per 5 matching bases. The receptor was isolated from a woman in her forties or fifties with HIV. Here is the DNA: TGCGCCAGCAGCCTCACAACCGGGGGGTATCAGCCCCAGCATTTT. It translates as CASSLTTGGYQPQHF. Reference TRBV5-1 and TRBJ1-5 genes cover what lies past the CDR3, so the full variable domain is KAGVTQTPRYLIKTRGQQVTLSCSPISGHRSVSWYQQTPGQGLQFLFEYFSETQRNKGNFPGRFSGRQFSNSRSEMNVSTLELGDSALYLCASSLTTGGYQPQHFGDGTRLSIL.